The 30 T cell receptor beta chains listed next were all sequenced from one sample in a study of human T cells and chemical hapten exposure. TCRdb independently ran MiXCR on the RACE reads; one entry per CDR3 protein. Here the sample spans a few hundred thousand distinct CDR3 sequences, about 6.9% being singletons. The time point was: patch test 2, 6 weeks after DPC sensitization. The treatment denotes: therapeutic diphenylcyclopropenone sensitization with weekly scalp DPC. The sample consisted of whole blood, taken in connection with sensitization to the hapten diphenylcyclopropenone (DPC). These receptors were obtained from a woman aged 18 to 35 with alopecia areata. Some clones in this sample may be carry-over from other donors' samples.

The gene calls are TRBV6-1 and TRBJ1-5, with 7 bases that match TRBD1. The ends lost 3 bases at V and 9 bases at J; junction bases unmatched: 11. From germline, CDR1 is MNHNS and CDR2 SASEGT. This CDR3 spans 15 amino acids. CDR3 DNA sequence: TGTGCCAGCAGTGATCAGCTTCAGGGGGGAGGGCCCCAGCATTTT. It is translated as CASSDQLQGGGPQHF.

This chain links TRBV7-2 with TRBJ2-3, with a tentative D call TRBD2 (6 bases). CDR3 length: 17 amino acids. Looked up from germline, CDR1 is SGHTA and CDR2 is FQGNSA. V shed 0 bases and J shed 1 base, with 14 bases lying between them. The CDR3 sequence is CASSLAVVRGGTDTQYF. CDR3 in DNA: TGTGCCAGCAGCTTAGCGGTGGTGCGGGGAGGCACAGATACGCAGTATTTT.

The chain employs TRBV11-3 and TRBJ2-2; 8 bases fit TRBD1. Looked up from germline, CDR1 is SGHNT and CDR2 is YENEEA. Unmatched junction bases numbered 5, after V lost 5 bases and J lost 0 bases. The CDR3 loop spans 16 amino acids. This CDR3 is CASSTRDRSNTGELFF. As DNA, the CDR3 is TGTGCCAGCAGCACCCGGGACAGGTCGAACACCGGGGAGCTGTTTTTT.

This clonotype was detected ten times or more. The rearrangement joins TRBV6-6 to TRBJ1-4; 11 bases map to TRBD1. CDR1 is MNHNY and CDR2 is SVGAGI in the germline V gene (reference sequence). The V segment lost 7 bases and the J segment 7 bases; nucleotides outside the gene matches: 5. The CDR3 is 14 residues long. The CDR3 reads CASIGGTGGEKLFF. The CDR3 bases are TGTGCCAGCATCGGGGGGACAGGGGGTGAAAAACTGTTTTTT.

This clonotype showed up many times. This chain joins TRBV29-1 and TRBJ1-2; D is ambiguous. The germline V gene encodes CDR1 SQVTM and CDR2 ANQGSEA. This CDR3 has 11 residues. The V end was cut by 7 bases, the J end by 3 bases, with 9 bases between. CDR3 region: CSGKWDYGYTF. The CDR3 DNA reads TGCAGCGGGAAATGGGACTATGGCTACACCTTC. Full variable domain (missing parts from reference TRBV29-1 and TRBJ1-2): SAVISQKPSRDICQRGTSLTIQCQVDSQVTMMFWYRQQPGQSLTLIATANQGSEATYESGFVIDKFPISRPNLTFSTLTVSNMSPEDSSIYLCSGKWDYGYTFGSGTRLTVV.

This rearrangement joins TRBV6-2 or TRBV6-3 to TRBJ2-5, with D possibly matching TRBD2 (6 bases). The V end lost 7 bases, the J end lost 5 bases, and 14 bases lay between the germline ends. Germline lookup yields CDR1 MNHEY and CDR2 SVGEGT. The CDR3 runs 13 residues. The CDR3 loop reads CASTGANGETQYF. The CDR3 nucleotides are TGTGCCAGCACGGGAGCTAACGGGGAGACCCAGTACTTC.

This clonotype came up many times. The chain couples TRBV7-2 to TRBJ2-1; D is uncertain. V was shortened by 2 bases and J by 9 bases, with 5 bases between the two germline ends. Germline V CDR1 and CDR2: SGHTA, FQGNSA. The length of the CDR3 is 11 residues. The DNA of the CDR3 is TGTGCCAGCAGCTTATCAAGTGAGCAGTTCTTC. Amino acid sequence: CASSLSSEQFF.

This clonotype was counted many times. The V and J genes are TRBV7-9 and TRBJ1-3, with D maybe TRBD1 (6 bases). CDR1 and CDR2 from the germline V gene are SEHNR and FQNEAQ (reference sequence). CDR3 length: 16 amino acids. Trimming stripped 5 bases from V and 0 bases from J, with 14 bases between. CDR3 protein: CASSPPDRNSGNTIYF. CDR3 DNA sequence: TGTGCCAGCAGCCCCCCCGACAGGAACTCTGGAAACACCATATATTTT.

In its sample, this clonotype was seen a few times. The CDR3 DNA sequence: TGTGCCAGCAGTTACGAGAGGCGAAGAGGCACTGAAGCTTTCTTT. It encodes CASSYERRRGTEAFF. V and J are TRBV6-5 and TRBJ1-1, with D unresolved. V lost 2 bases and J 4 bases, leaving 14 bases between the germline ends. Per the germline V gene, CDR1 is MNHEY and CDR2 is SVGAGI. CDR3 length equals 15 residues.

In this sample, this clonotype turned up a few times. The gene calls are TRBV27 and TRBJ2-3; D remains ambiguous. Trimming shortened V by 8 bases and J by 7 bases, and 16 bases separated the two germline ends. Germline assignment: CDR1 MNHEY and CDR2 SMNVEV (reference sequence). The CDR3 loop spans 13 amino acids. CDR3 sequence: CASGPRGDNTQYF. As DNA, the CDR3 is TGTGCCAGCGGACCCAGAGGCGATAATACGCAGTATTTT.

The rearrangement links TRBV27 to TRBJ2-1; the D gene is possibly TRBD1 (5 bases). CDR1 MNHEY and CDR2 SMNVEV come from the germline V gene (reference sequence). This CDR3 is 15 amino acids long. V was trimmed by 10 bases and J by 5 bases, leaving 21 bases between them. The CDR3 sequence: CANPPQGQIHNEQFF. The CDR3 DNA is TGTGCCAATCCTCCCCAGGGCCAAATACACAATGAGCAGTTCTTC.

The CDR3 is CSSPGDTGELFF. CDR3 DNA sequence: TGCAGCAGCCCAGGGGACACCGGGGAGCTGTTTTTT. The chain has TRBV20-1 and TRBJ2-2; TRBD1 might be the D (6 bases). This CDR3 is built from 12 residues. Germline loops: CDR1 DFQATT, CDR2 SNEGSKA (reference sequence).

The sample holds many counts of this clonotype. The CDR3 region is CASSSDRNTEAFF. As DNA, the CDR3 is TGTGCCAGCAGCTCCGACAGGAACACTGAAGCTTTCTTT. The J gene is TRBJ1-1, the V gene TRBV7-2, with D possibly TRBD1 on 5 matching bases. This CDR3 region has 13 residues. In germline, CDR1 is SGHTA, CDR2 FQGNSA. V was pared by 4 bases and J by 1 base, with 7 bases between.

This clonotype showed up many times. This sequence joins TRBV5-4 and TRBJ1-2, with D uncertain. Germline V CDR1 and CDR2: SGHNT, YYREEE (reference sequence). This CDR3 contains 16 residues. Trimming shortened V by 0 bases and J by 0 bases, and 12 bases separated the two germline ends. The CDR3 nucleotides are TGTGCCAGCAGCTTGGACGGCAGTATAGCTAACTATGGCTACACCTTC. Protein: CASSLDGSIANYGYTF.

In this sample, this clonotype turned up many times. V usage is TRBV28 and J usage is TRBJ2-7; D may correspond to TRBD1 or TRBD2 (6 bases each). CDR3 length equals 14 residues. V gave up 4 bases and J gave up 5 bases, with 15 bases separating them. Germline V gene sequence: CDR1 MDHEN, CDR2 SYDVKM. This chain's CDR3 is CASSSPGEDDEQYF. The CDR3, as DNA: TGTGCCAGCAGTTCGCCAGGGGAGGACGACGAGCAGTACTTC.

This clonotype was recorded at least ten times. CDR3 DNA: TGTGCCAGCAGTGTGGGGGCGAGTCAGCCCCAGCATTTT. Its translation: CASSVGASQPQHF. J is TRBJ1-5 and V is TRBV6-2 or TRBV6-3; a possible D gene is TRBD1 (6 bases). Germline V gene data show CDR1 as MNHEY and CDR2 as SVGEGT. The V end was cut by 5 bases, the J end by 6 bases, with 11 bases between. The CDR3 contains 13 residues.

Only a few counts were recorded for this clonotype. The genes are TRBV7-2 and TRBJ2-5; TRBD2 is a possible D gene (6 bases). CDR3 size: 14 residues. Trimming took off 4 bases at V and 5 bases at J, with 14 bases between the two ends. Per the germline V gene, CDR1 is SGHTA and CDR2 is FQGNSA. CDR3 in amino acids: CASSSVRAGETQYF. In nucleotides, the CDR3 is TGTGCCAGCAGCTCGGTGAGGGCGGGGGAGACCCAGTACTTC.

This clonotype was found a few times. The CDR3 loop is CASSETRPNSPLHF. The CDR3 region has the DNA TGTGCCAGCAGCGAGACAAGGCCTAATTCACCCCTCCACTTT. The chain employs TRBV2 and TRBJ1-6; D call uncertain. This CDR3 is built from 14 residues. V was clipped by 6 bases and J by 6 bases, with 12 bases between them. CDR1 and CDR2 (germline): SNHLY, FYNNEI.

This clonotype has ten or more counts. V gene TRBV12-3 or TRBV12-4 combines with J gene TRBJ2-1; TRBD2 might be the D (6 bases). The length of the CDR3 is 15 residues. V was clipped by 1 base and J by 7 bases, with 14 bases between them. The CDR3 DNA reads as TGTGCCAGCAGTTTAGGGTTAGCGGAGCGGAATGAGCAGTTCTTC. Amino acid sequence: CASSLGLAERNEQFF.

This clonotype was seen many times. One end of the junction is discordant with germline, which a read error may explain. The rearrangement joins TRBV28 to TRBJ2-3, with D uncertain. The length of the CDR3 is 13 residues. Per the germline V gene, CDR1 is MDHEN and CDR2 is SYDVKM. DNA of the CDR3: TGTGCCAGCACTTTAATGACGGCAGCTACGCAGTATTTT. Amino acids: CASTLMTAATQYF.

The rearrangement joins TRBV7-2 to TRBJ2-2; 7 nucleotides line up with TRBD1. Germline lookup yields CDR1 SGHTA and CDR2 FQGNSA. V trimming: 6 bases; J trimming: 0 bases; junction bases outside the gene matches: 4. The CDR3 is 15 amino acids. The CDR3 loop is CASRIDRANTGELFF. CDR3 coding DNA: TGTGCCAGCAGAATTGACAGGGCGAACACCGGGGAGCTGTTTTTT. The complete variable domain, with remaining parts taken from reference TRBV7-2 and TRBJ2-2, reads GAGVSQSPSNKVTEKGKDVELRCDPISGHTALYWYRQSLGQGLEFLIYFQGNSAPDKSGLPSDRFSAERTGGSVSTLTIQRTQQEDSAVYLCASRIDRANTGELFFGEGSRLTVL.

This clonotype was observed a few times. The chain recombines TRBV6-5 with TRBJ2-1, with D uncertain. Germline CDR1 reads MNHEY; CDR2 reads SVGAGI. The CDR3 loop spans 12 amino acids. V shed 8 bases and J shed 10 bases, with 15 bases lying between them. CDR3 nucleotide sequence: TGTGCCAGCGGCGGAGCGACCGGCGAGCAGTTCTTC. This codes for CASGGATGEQFF.

The chain joins TRBV7-8 to TRBJ2-3; TRBD2 is a possible D gene (6 bases). CDR1 SGHVS and CDR2 FQNEAQ come from the germline V gene. The CDR3 consists of 15 residues. The V and J ends lost 6 bases and 2 bases respectively, with 15 bases between them. The DNA for the CDR3 is TGTGCCAGCAGAACCGGGACTTACTCCACAGATACGCAGTATTTT. Translating gives CASRTGTYSTDTQYF.

The chain combines TRBV7-6 with TRBJ1-2; 10 bases match TRBD1. Germline values: CDR1 SGHVS, CDR2 FNYEAQ. The CDR3 covers 14 residues. Trimming at V came to 5 bases and at J to 7 bases, leaving 7 bases not matched to a gene. The CDR3 is CASSPPDRGGGYTF. The CDR3 region has the DNA TGTGCCAGCAGCCCACCGGACAGGGGGGGTGGCTACACCTTC.

The CDR3 region is CAISESSGGSTEAFF. CDR3 sequence (DNA): TGTGCCATCAGTGAGTCTTCAGGGGGTAGCACTGAAGCTTTCTTT. The chain links TRBV10-3 to TRBJ1-1; 7 positions match TRBD1. V shed 0 bases, J shed 4 bases, and the junction held 5 bases outside the gene matches. This CDR3 comprises 15 residues. Germline lookup yields CDR1 ENHRY and CDR2 SYGVKD.

The V call is TRBV20-1, the J call TRBJ1-5, with a weak D call TRBD1 (5 bases). V was cut by 3 bases and J by 3 bases, with 9 bases left in between. The CDR3 spans 13 residues. Germline loops: CDR1 DFQATT, CDR2 SNEGSKA (reference sequence). The CDR3 DNA follows: TGCAGTGCTAGTTCAGGGTTCAATCAGCCCCAGCATTTT. Its protein product is CSASSGFNQPQHF.

This clonotype has only a few counts. The chain has TRBV6-6 and TRBJ2-5, with D perhaps TRBD1 or TRBD2 (5 bases each). CDR1 and CDR2 from the germline V gene are MNHNY and SVGAGI (reference sequence). V lost 2 bases, J lost 0 bases, and 13 bases lay in between. There are 16 residues in the CDR3. The CDR3 sequence is CASSYRTGRNQETQYF. The DNA of the CDR3 is TGTGCCAGCAGTTACCGAACGGGACGGAACCAAGAGACCCAGTACTTC.

This chain uses TRBV7-2 with TRBJ2-2; no firm D call. Trimming took 3 bases from V and 0 from J, leaving 8 bases between them. CDR1 SGHTA and CDR2 FQGNSA come from the germline V gene. The CDR3 runs 15 residues. CDR3 in amino acids: CASSLVRTNTGELFF. As DNA, the CDR3 is TGTGCCAGCAGCTTGGTCAGGACGAACACCGGGGAGCTGTTTTTT.

This clonotype was counted a few times. The chain employs TRBV6-2 or TRBV6-3 and TRBJ2-2, with TRBD1 matching 10 bases. J lost 5 bases, V lost 0 bases, and 3 bases had no gene match. Germline V gene lookup returns CDR1 MNHEY and CDR2 SVGEGT. The length of the CDR3 is 16 residues. This CDR3 reads CASSYSPGQGTGELFF. CDR3 in DNA: TGTGCCAGCAGTTACTCACCGGGACAGGGGACCGGGGAGCTGTTTTTT.

In DNA form, the CDR3 reads TGCGCCAGCAGCCAAGTTACAGGGGGGTCACCCCTCCACTTT. Residues: CASSQVTGGSPLHF. The V call is TRBV4-3, the J call TRBJ1-6; 8 bases are a match to TRBD1. This CDR3 has 14 residues. Trimming cost V 1 base and J 10 bases; bases outside gene matches: 3. Germline V lookup: CDR1 LGHNA, CDR2 YSLEER.